This entry is about one TCR beta chain. These data originate in a study of blood T cell repertoires in COVID-19. The CDR3 runs to 14 residues. Per the germline V gene, CDR1 is SQVTM and CDR2 is ANQGSEA. Trimming cost V 6 bases and J 6 bases; bases outside gene matches: 14. What the recovered Cohort 3 donors had was two negative PCRs, clearance, or symptom resolution. The repertoire was sequenced with immunoSEQ multiplex PCR; TCRdb's copy has only in-frame clones and lacks some. This sample yields about 310,000 clones, of which approximately 91% are seen a single time; approximately 9.8% belongs to the top ten.

Input material: PBMCs or T cells enriched from blood (not recorded which). The receptor's source is a woman aged 40 to 49 who had recovered from COVID-19. V gene TRBV29-1 combines with J gene TRBJ2-7; 7 nucleotides align to TRBD1. The CDR3 loop is CSVGRGPGGSEQYF. For the CDR3, the DNA is TGCAGCGTGGGTAGGGGGCCTGGCGGGTCCGAGCAGTACTTC.